The clone carrying this TCR beta chain has a handful of counts. The antigen remains unidentified. Treatment here: 19 received Ad26.COV2.S at low or high dose, single or two shots; 5 received placebo; per-sample allocation not given. Sampling was performed 63 days after the first vaccine or placebo injection. The sample belongs to a study of Ad26.COV2.S vaccination and SARS-CoV-2 variants. Method: immunoSEQ multiplex PCR; TCRdb's copy keeps in-frame clones and lacks some. The sample includes roughly 510,000 clones, 87% seen only once; the top ten take 9.5% to 15%. V was pared by 2 bases and J by 0 bases, with 6 bases between. The germline V gene encodes CDR1 SGDLS and CDR2 YYNGEE. The CDR3 is made up of 14 amino acids. Study-wide results and caveats: While placebo recipients had lower spike-specific TCR breadth, vaccine recipients had more.

The sample here was peripheral blood, taken in a trial of Ad26.COV2.S vaccine versus placebo. The rearrangement uses TRBV9 and TRBJ1-3; the D is unclear. This TCR came from a person aged 18-65 years who received the Ad26.COV2.S COVID-19 vaccine or a placebo. CDR3 protein: CASSVVSSGNTIYF. The DNA of the CDR3 is TGTGCCAGCAGCGTTGTGAGCTCTGGAAACACCATATATTTT.